This record covers a single T cell receptor (beta chain). This sample was taken from a study of blood T cell repertoires in COVID-19. Study at large: The samples span acute and convalescent COVID-19 from the United States, Italy and Spain.

Per the original methods: Amplification of reference gene primers was used by the study to estimate nucleated cell counts. Assay: immunoSEQ multiplex PCR; the TCRdb copy retains only in-frame clones and omits some. For V, J and clone size, that table is used; D and trimming come from the DNA. The top ten clones hold approximately 9.9% of a sample with about 18,000 clones, around nine tenths of them seen once. The specimen was peripheral blood. This TCR came from a man aged 40-50 years with active COVID-19.

The DNA for the CDR3 is TGTGCCAGCAGCCCACCCGCCCGAGACCAAGAGACCCAGTACTTC. Protein sequence: CASSPPARDQETQYF. This rearrangement joins TRBV9 to TRBJ2-5, with D uncertain. The germline V gene has CDR1 SGDLS and CDR2 YYNGEE. Between the trimmed V and J ends, which lost 4 bases and 0 bases, there was a span of 13 bases. The CDR3 has 15 amino acids.